The 5 T cell receptor beta chains below come from one sample, sequenced in a study of cytomegalovirus exposure and HLA in healthy donors. Both 60 Vbeta primers and 13 Jbeta primers went into the PCR. Measured with immunoSEQ multiplex PCR; TCRdb has only the in-frame clones, and not every one. The repertoire holds approximately 110,000 clones, around three quarters seen once, with roughly 3.7% in the top ten. Sequenced: PBMCs. Receptors were obtained from a human donor in good health.

This clone has more than one count but fewer than ten. The rearrangement joins TRBV7-9 to TRBJ1-5; tentative D call: TRBD1 (5 bases). Germline CDR1 and CDR2: SEHNR and FQNEAQ (reference sequence). V lost 1 base, J lost 4 bases, and 11 bases lay in between. This CDR3 is built from 15 residues. CDR3: CASSLGGADNQPQHF. The CDR3 DNA reads TGTGCCAGCAGCTTAGGGGGCGCGGATAATCAGCCCCAGCATTTT.

The chain links TRBV15 to TRBJ2-1; tentatively, D is TRBD2 (5 bases). The germline V gene has CDR1 LNHNV and CDR2 YYDKDF (reference sequence). The CDR3 extends over 17 amino acids. V was clipped by 0 bases and J by 9 bases, with 21 bases between them. The DNA of the CDR3 is TGTGCCACCAGCAGAGATGCGAGCGGAGTAGGTGTGAGTGAGCAGTTCTTC. Protein sequence: CATSRDASGVGVSEQFF.

This chain joins TRBV7-3 and TRBJ2-1; 11 bases are a match to TRBD2. Trimming at V came to 5 bases and at J to 3 bases, leaving 3 bases not matched to a gene. The CDR3 totals 15 residues. Germline assignment: CDR1 SGHTA and CDR2 FQGTGA. This chain's CDR3 is CASSPGLADYNEQFF. The CDR3 DNA is TGTGCCAGCAGCCCGGGACTAGCGGACTACAATGAGCAGTTCTTC.

The chain uses TRBV6-1 and TRBJ1-1, with D perhaps matching TRBD1 (6 bases). Trimming left V 6 bases short and J 4 bases short, with 12 bases between. The CDR3 extends over 13 amino acids. Germline V gene lookup returns CDR1 MNHNS and CDR2 SASEGT. CDR3 amino acids: CASSAQGPTEAFF. The CDR3 bases are TGTGCCAGCAGCGCACAGGGTCCCACTGAAGCTTTCTTT.

This clone came up a few times. The V and J genes are TRBV5-1 and TRBJ2-7; 10 nucleotides agree with TRBD1. Germline assignment: CDR1 SGHRS and CDR2 YFSETQ. With V trimmed by 0 bases and J by 5 bases, 5 bases remained unmatched. CDR3 length equals 15 residues. The chain's CDR3 is CASSLAGQGSNEQYF. CDR3 nucleotides: TGCGCCAGCAGCTTGGCGGGACAGGGGTCTAACGAGCAGTACTTC.